This TCR beta chain was sequenced for a study of T cell responses to AZD1222 COVID-19 vaccine (dated by TCRdb to the early 2020s). Looking at the study overall: TCR sequencing covered some 240 trial participants: 200 to 210 given two doses of AZD1222 and approximately 26 given two doses of MenACWY control vaccine. Trial participants were enrolled by age into subgroups of 18-55, 56-69 and 70-plus years, and approximately 150, 30 and 60 TCR-sequenced participants, respectively, were included in these subgroups.

According to the germline V gene, CDR1 reads SQVTM and CDR2 reads ANQGSEA. The CDR3 spans 14 residues, from the cysteine through the phenylalanine. Only the CDR3 part of the read is kept: 42 bases, read in frame from the first base. V is shortened by 6 bases, J by 1 base, and the region joining them spans 13 bases. General study outcomes and caveats: Nearly half of unique spike-specific TCRs reportedly recognized epitopes outside regions mutated in the B.1.351 and B.1.1.7 variants. CD4 TCRs associated with the vaccine covered the entire spike protein, and the dominant responses were in regions 160-218 and 743-854. Conclusions about previously exposed vaccinees were limited because only 6 or 7 AZD1222 recipients were SARS-CoV-2 seropositive at baseline. Most participants were white British and females outnumbered males, and the authors suggested that clonal diversity may have been underestimated. In the small 56-69-year group, the increase in depth fell short of significance, most likely because of low power. Spike-specific TCR breadth and depth rose significantly after two AZD1222 doses compared with day 0 and with MenACWY recipients. Because no samples from the day 14 peak response were available, repertoires could be characterized only after the peak T cell response.

The meaning of the sample's time point label: about 28 days (+/-7) after the second vaccine dose. AZD1222 recipients with second doses at about 4 weeks or about 12 weeks were pooled, because spike-specific TCR depth and breadth did not differ between schedules. Vaccinee samples came from UK trials COV001 and COV002, including a single-blind randomized controlled phase 2/3 trial of AZD1222 (ChAdOx1 nCoV-19) in healthy adults. Trial participant PBMC samples were collected at day 0 and day 28 after the second dose for TCRbeta chain sequencing. Of note for this clone: The clone's antigen remains unknown. There are no base qualities to consult, and no much larger clone falls within one base.

The CDR3 regions of human TCRbeta chains were analyzed by immunosequencing. The authors processed their data as follows. Repertoire TCRs were checked for matches against a reference library of SARS-CoV-2-specific TCRs that had been generated using the MIRA antigen-specificity platform. Breadth was defined as the fraction of unique TCRs that were SARS-CoV-2-associated, and depth was defined as the fraction of total T cells that were SARS-CoV-2-associated. Using the MIRA data, each spike-specific TCR was assigned both to the spike region to which the TCR was reactive and to a CD4 or CD8 class. Log10-transformed breadth and depth values were compared by one-way ANOVA with Sidak's multiple comparisons tests. The table comes from immuneACCESS by way of TCRdb, which keeps in-frame sequences with V and J called. Part of the clones is missing from these tables; in studies checked, under half for an unresolved V gene and the rest for unknown reasons. V, J and clone size reflect that table, while D and trimming were determined from the DNA. The sample table holds approximately 270,000 clones, of which roughly 93% were seen once. Of the sample, 0.55% is held by the ten largest clones.

The sample in question was peripheral blood, obtained 28 days after the second AZD1222 dose. This receptor was obtained from an adult who received the AZD1222 COVID-19 vaccine. The chain joins TRBV29-1 to TRBJ1-5; no D gene is confidently identified. The base sequence is TGCAGCGTCTCCGGACTCGACAGCAATCAGCCCCAGCATTTT. This yields the protein CSVSGLDSNQPQHF.